These T cell receptor beta chains were read from a single sample in a study of CD4 T cells in relation to SARS-CoV-2 and coronaviruses. Here immunoSEQ multiplex PCR was the method, and the copy in TCRdb shows in-frame clones only, minus some. This table holds tens of thousands of clones, 92% found once. The sequenced material came from naive CD4+ T cells from PBMCs. All receptors derive from an adult with COVID-19. Both conserved end residues are part of each CDR3. Each record gives: V gene, J gene, D gene, CDR3 DNA, CDR3 protein. A D gene is named only where the DNA matches it firmly.

TRBV5-1	TRBJ2-7	TRBD2	TGCGCCAGCAGCTTGGCTAGCGGGGGACCCTACGAGCAGTACTTC	CASSLASGGPYEQYF
TRBV5-1	TRBJ2-5	TRBD1	TGCGCCAGCAGCTACTCGACAGGGACGGAGACCCAGTACTTC	CASSYSTGTETQYF
TRBV5-5	TRBJ2-1	TRBD2	TGTGCCAGCAGTCTAGCGGGCCTCAATGAGCAGTTCTTC	CASSLAGLNEQFF
TRBV5-6	TRBJ2-5	TRBD2	TGTGCCAGCAGCTTAGAGCTGACTAGCTTGGAGACCCAGTACTTC	CASSLELTSLETQYF
TRBV28	TRBJ1-2	NA	TGTGCCAGCAGTCCAAATTGGGCTGATGGCTACACCTTC	CASSPNWADGYTF
TRBV30	TRBJ2-1	NA	TGTGCCTGGAGTGTAACTAGTAACGTGAATGAGCAGTTCTTC	CAWSVTSNVNEQFF
TRBV2	TRBJ2-1	TRBD2	TGTGCCAGCACCTCCGGGACTAGCGGGAGTTATGAGCAGTTCTTC	CASTSGTSGSYEQFF
TRBV3-1/TRBV3-2	TRBJ2-6	NA	TGTGCCAGCAGCCCCGCGGCCTCTGGGGCCAACGTCCTGACTTTC	CASSPAASGANVLTF
TRBV7-9	TRBJ2-7	NA	TGTGCCAGCAGCTTCGGGTACCCTGGTTCCGAGCAGTACTTC	CASSFGYPGSEQYF
TRBV7-9	TRBJ1-2	NA	TGTGCCAGCAGCAGGGGACACCGGGAGGATGGCTACACCTTC	CASSRGHREDGYTF
TRBV15	TRBJ2-7	NA	TGTGCCACCAGTTTAACAAGAACGGTGGCTGTCTACGAGCAGTACTTC	CATSLTRTVAVYEQYF
TRBV11-3	TRBJ2-1	NA	TGTGCCAGCAGCTTTGGTCCGGAGCCCTACTACAATGAGCAGTTCTTC	CASSFGPEPYYNEQFF
TRBV7-2	TRBJ2-7	TRBD2	TGTGCCAGCACCCTAGCGGGCTCCTCCTACGAGCAGTACTTC	CASTLAGSSYEQYF